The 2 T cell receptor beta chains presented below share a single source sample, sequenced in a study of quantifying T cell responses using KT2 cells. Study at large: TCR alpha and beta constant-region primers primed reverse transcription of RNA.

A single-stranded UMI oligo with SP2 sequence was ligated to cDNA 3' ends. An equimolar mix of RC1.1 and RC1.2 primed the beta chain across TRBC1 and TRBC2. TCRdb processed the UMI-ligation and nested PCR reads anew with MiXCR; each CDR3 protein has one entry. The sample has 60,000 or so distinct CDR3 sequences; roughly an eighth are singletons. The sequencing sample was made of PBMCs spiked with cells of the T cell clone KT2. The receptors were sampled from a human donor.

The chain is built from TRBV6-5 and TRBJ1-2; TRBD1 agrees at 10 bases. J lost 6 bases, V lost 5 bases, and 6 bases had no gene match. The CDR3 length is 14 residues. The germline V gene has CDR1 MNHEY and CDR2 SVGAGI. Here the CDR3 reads CASSRQGATHGYTF. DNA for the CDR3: TGTGCCAGCAGTCGACAGGGGGCGACGCATGGCTACACCTTC.

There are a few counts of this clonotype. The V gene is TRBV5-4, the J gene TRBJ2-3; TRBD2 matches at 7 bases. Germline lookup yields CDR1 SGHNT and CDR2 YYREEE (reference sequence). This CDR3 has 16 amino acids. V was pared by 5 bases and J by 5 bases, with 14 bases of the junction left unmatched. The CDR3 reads CASSYTGLVKGDTQYF. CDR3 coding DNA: TGTGCCAGCAGTTATACCGGACTAGTCAAGGGAGATACGCAGTATTTT.